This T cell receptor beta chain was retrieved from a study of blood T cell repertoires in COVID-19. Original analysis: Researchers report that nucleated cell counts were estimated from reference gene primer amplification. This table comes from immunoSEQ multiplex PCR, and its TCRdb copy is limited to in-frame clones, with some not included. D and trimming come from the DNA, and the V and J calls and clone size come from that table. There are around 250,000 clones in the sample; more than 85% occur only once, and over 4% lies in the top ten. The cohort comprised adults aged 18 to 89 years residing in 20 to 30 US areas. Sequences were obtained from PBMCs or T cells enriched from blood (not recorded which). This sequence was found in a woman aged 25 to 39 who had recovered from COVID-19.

CDR3 protein: CAITRDRGLNEQFF. In DNA, the CDR3 is TGTGCCATAACACGGGACAGGGGTTTGAATGAGCAGTTCTTC. The chain links TRBV15 to TRBJ2-1; 10 bases are shared with TRBD1. The CDR3 runs to 14 residues. Germline CDR1 and CDR2: LNHNV and YYDKDF (reference sequence). Trimming at V came to 10 bases and at J to 7 bases, leaving 10 bases not matched to a gene.